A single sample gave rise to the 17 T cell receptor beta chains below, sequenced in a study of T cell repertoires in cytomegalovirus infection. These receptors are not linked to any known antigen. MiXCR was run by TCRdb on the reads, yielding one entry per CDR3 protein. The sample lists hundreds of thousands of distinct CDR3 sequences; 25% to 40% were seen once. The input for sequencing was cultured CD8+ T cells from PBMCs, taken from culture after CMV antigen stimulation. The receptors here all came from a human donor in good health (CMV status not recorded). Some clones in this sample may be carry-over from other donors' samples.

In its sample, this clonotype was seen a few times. The CDR3 bases are TGTGCCAGCAGTTGGGCCTCAAGCTCCTACGAGCAGTACGTC. Encoded protein: CASSWASSSYEQYV. This chain links TRBV6-2 or TRBV6-3 with TRBJ2-7; D uncertain. The CDR3 is made up of 14 amino acids. Trimming took 4 bases from V and 0 from J, leaving 10 bases between them. The germline gives CDR1 MNHEY, CDR2 SVGEGT.

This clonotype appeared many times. The CDR3 DNA reads as TGTGCCAGCAGCTTAGCGGTAGGGAGTCAGCCCCAGCATTTT. As protein: CASSLAVGSQPQHF. The chain has TRBV7-9 and TRBJ1-5; no clear D gene. This CDR3 contains 14 residues. Between the trimmed V and J ends, which lost 0 bases and 6 bases, there was a span of 9 bases. Germline CDR1 and CDR2: SEHNR and FQNEAQ (reference sequence).

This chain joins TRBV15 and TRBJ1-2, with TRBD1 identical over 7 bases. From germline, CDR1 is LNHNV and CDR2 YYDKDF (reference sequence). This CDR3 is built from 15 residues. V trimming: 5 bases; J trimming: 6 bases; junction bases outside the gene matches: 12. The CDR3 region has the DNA TGTGCCACCAGCCGAAGAGGACAGGAGAACAATGGCTACACCTTC. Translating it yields CATSRRGQENNGYTF.

The CDR3 reads CASKDGRTYNEQFF. As DNA, the CDR3 is TGTGCCAGCAAGGATGGCAGAACCTACAATGAGCAGTTCTTC. The V call is TRBV2, the J call TRBJ2-1; D not certain. Germline CDR1 reads SNHLY; CDR2 reads FYNNEI. Trimming shortened V by 7 bases and J by 2 bases, and 12 bases separated the two germline ends. The CDR3 loop spans 14 amino acids.

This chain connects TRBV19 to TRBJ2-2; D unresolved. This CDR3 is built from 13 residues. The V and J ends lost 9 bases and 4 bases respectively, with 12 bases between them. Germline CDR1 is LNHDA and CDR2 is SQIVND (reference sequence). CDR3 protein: CASPEVRTGELFF. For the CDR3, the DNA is TGTGCCAGCCCCGAGGTTCGCACCGGGGAGCTGTTTTTT.

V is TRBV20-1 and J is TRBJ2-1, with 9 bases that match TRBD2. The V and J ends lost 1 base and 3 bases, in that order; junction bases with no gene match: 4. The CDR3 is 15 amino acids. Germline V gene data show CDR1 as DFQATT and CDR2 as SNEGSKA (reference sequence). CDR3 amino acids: CSARGLAGNYNEQFF. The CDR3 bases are TGCAGTGCTAGAGGGCTAGCGGGGAACTACAATGAGCAGTTCTTC.

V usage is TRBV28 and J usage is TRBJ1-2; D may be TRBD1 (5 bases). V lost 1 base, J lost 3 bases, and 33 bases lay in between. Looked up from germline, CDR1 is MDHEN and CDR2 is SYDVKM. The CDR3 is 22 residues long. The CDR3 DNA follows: TGTGCCAGCAGTTTATTGCCCGGGGACCTAAACTCTGTGCCATTTTTTCACTATGGCTACACCTTC. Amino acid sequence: CASSLLPGDLNSVPFFHYGYTF.

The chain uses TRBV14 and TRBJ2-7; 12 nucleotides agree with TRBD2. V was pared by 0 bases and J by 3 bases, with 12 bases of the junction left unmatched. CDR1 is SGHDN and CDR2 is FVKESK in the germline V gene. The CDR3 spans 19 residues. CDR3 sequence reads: CASSQELAGGQSSYYEQYV. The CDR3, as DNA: TGTGCCAGCAGCCAAGAACTAGCGGGGGGACAATCGAGCTACTACGAGCAGTACGTC.

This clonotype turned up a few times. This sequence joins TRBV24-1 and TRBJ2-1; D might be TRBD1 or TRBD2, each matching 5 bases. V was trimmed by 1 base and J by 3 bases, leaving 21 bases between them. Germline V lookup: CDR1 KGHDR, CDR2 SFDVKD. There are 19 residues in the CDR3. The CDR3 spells CATSDFGASPTRNYNEQFF. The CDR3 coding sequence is TGTGCCACCAGTGATTTCGGGGCTAGCCCAACCCGTAACTACAATGAGCAGTTCTTC.

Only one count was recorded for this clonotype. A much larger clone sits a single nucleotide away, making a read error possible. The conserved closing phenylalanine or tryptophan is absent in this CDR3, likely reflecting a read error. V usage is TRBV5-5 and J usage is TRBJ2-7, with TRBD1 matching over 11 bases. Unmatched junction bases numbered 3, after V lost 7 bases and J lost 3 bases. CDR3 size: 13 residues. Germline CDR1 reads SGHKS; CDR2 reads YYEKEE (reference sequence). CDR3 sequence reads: CASDGTGGYEQYS. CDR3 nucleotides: TGTGCCAGCGACGGGACAGGGGGCTACGAGCAGTACTCC.

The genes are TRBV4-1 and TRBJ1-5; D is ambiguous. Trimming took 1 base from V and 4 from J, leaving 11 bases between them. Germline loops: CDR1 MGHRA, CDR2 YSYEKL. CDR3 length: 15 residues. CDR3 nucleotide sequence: TGCGCCAGCAGCCAAGGGCACGGGCGGAATCAGCCCCAGCATTTT. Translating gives CASSQGHGRNQPQHF.

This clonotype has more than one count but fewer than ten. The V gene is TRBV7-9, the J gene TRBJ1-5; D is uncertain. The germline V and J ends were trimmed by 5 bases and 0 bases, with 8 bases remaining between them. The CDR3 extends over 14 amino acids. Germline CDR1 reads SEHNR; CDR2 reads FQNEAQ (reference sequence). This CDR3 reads CASSPDYSNQPQHF. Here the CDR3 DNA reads TGTGCCAGCAGCCCAGACTATAGCAATCAGCCCCAGCATTTT.

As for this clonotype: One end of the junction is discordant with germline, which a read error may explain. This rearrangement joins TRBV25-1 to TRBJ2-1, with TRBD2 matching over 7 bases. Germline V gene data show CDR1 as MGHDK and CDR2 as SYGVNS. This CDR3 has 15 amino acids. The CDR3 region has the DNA TGTGCCAGCGGTGAGTCAATGGGAGGGTTTGGTGAGCAGTTCTTC. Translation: CASGESMGGFGEQFF.

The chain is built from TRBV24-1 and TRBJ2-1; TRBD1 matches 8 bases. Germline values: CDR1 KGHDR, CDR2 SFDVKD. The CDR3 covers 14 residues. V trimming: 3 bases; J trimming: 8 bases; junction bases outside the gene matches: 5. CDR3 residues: CATSDPGQADEQFF. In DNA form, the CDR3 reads TGTGCCACCAGTGATCCGGGACAGGCGGATGAGCAGTTCTTC.

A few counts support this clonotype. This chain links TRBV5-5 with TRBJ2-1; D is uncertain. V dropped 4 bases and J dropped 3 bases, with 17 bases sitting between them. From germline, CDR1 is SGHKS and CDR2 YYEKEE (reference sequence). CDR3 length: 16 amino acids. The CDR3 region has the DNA TGTGCCAGCAGCGCCGATTCGGACCTCTTCTACAATGAGCAGTTCTTC. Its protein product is CASSADSDLFYNEQFF.

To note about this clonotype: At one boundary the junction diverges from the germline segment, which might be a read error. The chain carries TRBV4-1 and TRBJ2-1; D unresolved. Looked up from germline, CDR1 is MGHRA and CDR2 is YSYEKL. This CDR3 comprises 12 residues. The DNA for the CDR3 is TGCGCCAGCAGCCATCCTGGGAATGGGCAGTTCTTC. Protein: CASSHPGNGQFF.

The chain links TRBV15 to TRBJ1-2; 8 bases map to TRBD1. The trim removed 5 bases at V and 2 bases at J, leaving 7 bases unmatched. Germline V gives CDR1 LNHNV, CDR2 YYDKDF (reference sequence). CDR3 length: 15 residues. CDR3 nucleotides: TGTGCCACCAGCGGCCGGACAGGGCCCAACTATGGCTACACCTTC. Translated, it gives CATSGRTGPNYGYTF. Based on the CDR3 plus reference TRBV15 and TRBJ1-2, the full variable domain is DAMVIQNPRYQVTQFGKPVTLSCSQTLNHNVMYWYQQKSSQAPKLLFHYYDKDFNNEADTPDNFQSRRPNTSFCFLDIRSPGLGDTAMYLCATSGRTGPNYGYTFGSGTRLTVV.